The source of this T cell receptor beta chain is a study of CD8 T cells in ankylosing spondylitis (dated by TCRdb to about 2017). Concerning the study at large: To find TCR variants linked to disease, the study profiled T cell receptor beta repertoires in ankylosing spondylitis patients and healthy donors. The full study cohort comprised 25 ankylosing spondylitis patients and approximately 100 healthy donors. Peripheral blood was sampled, and synovial fluid was additionally collected from ankylosing spondylitis patients. Broader findings and caveats from the paper: A TCR beta motif of several highly homologous amino acid variants appeared characteristic of blood from ankylosing spondylitis patients. Some motif variants were previously reported in synovial fluid and blood of reactive arthritis patients, suggesting common disease-initiation mechanisms. The disease-linked clones were reported to be significantly enriched in matched synovial fluid samples from ankylosing spondylitis patients. A CD8+ phenotype was shown by the disease-linked clones, which were found at relatively low frequencies in peripheral blood.

These reads were obtained on an Illumina HiSeq 2500. Quantitative 5'-RACE with molecular barcodes was used to prepare TCR beta libraries. The study's processing was this. Disease-linked TCR variants were identified with a new computational method built on a probabilistic model of VDJ rearrangement. TCRdb passed the public sequencing reads through fastp at Q25 and MiXCR, retaining productive beta sequences. Rows with a matching CDR3 protein are joined into one entry that keeps the most common DNA and genes. In this record, the V and J calls reflect TCRdb's handling and not the investigators' own analysis. The sample includes 250,000 or so distinct CDR3 sequences, with 24% observed a single time. The ten top clones hold less than 0.75% of the sample. About this clonotype: Its antigen specificity is not known. No much larger clonotype is one base removed from it; base qualities were not supplied.

The material sequenced was blood, either unsorted or a sorted T cell fraction (not recorded which). This clonotype originated in a male donor with ankylosing spondylitis or in good health (not recorded which).

The CDR3 protein is CAITNTGVHSYEQYF. In nucleotide form, the sequence is TGTGCCATCACCAACACCGGGGTCCACTCCTACGAGCAGTACTTC. The chain is assembled from TRBV10-3 and TRBJ2-7, with TRBD2 perhaps the D gene, on 5 matching bases. V lost 7 bases and J lost 0 bases; the stretch between them is 16 bases long. Counted from cysteine to phenylalanine, this CDR3 has 15 amino acids. The read is trimmed to its CDR3 DNA, 45 bases read in frame from base 1. Taken from the germline V gene, the CDR1 and CDR2 loops are ENHRY and SYGVKD.